This record concerns one T cell receptor (beta chain) sequence. The table came from immunoSEQ multiplex PCR; TCRdb's copy has only in-frame clones and leaves some out. Of fewer than 55,000 clones listed, around 65% are singletons. This record belongs to a study of blood T cell repertoires in COVID-19. Study-level background: PBMCs, B-cell-depleted T cells, or T cells provided the cDNA or gDNA that made up the material.

V lost 3 bases and J 4 bases, leaving 19 bases between the germline ends. The germline gives CDR1 SGHNT, CDR2 YYREEE (reference sequence). There are 16 residues in the CDR3. The clonotype originates from a woman in her 70s with acute or convalescent COVID-19. The sample was peripheral blood. The chain has TRBV5-4 and TRBJ1-2; possibly TRBD1 for D (5 bases). The CDR3 sequence is CASSSGGGILGYGYTF. The DNA of the CDR3 is TGTGCCAGCAGCTCTGGGGGGGGAATTTTAGGCTATGGCTACACCTTC.